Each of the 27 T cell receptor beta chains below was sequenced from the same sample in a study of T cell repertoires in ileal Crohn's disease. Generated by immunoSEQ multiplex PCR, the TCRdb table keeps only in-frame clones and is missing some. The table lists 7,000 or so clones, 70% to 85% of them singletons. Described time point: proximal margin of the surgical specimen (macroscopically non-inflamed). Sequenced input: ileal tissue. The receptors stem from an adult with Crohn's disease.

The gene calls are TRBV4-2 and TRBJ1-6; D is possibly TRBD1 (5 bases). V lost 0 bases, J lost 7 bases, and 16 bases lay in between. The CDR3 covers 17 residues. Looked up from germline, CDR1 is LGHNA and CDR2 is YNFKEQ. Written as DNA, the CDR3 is TGTGCCAGCAGCCAAGAAATGGGAGGGGCGGAGAATTCACCCCTCCACTTT. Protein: CASSQEMGGAENSPLHF.

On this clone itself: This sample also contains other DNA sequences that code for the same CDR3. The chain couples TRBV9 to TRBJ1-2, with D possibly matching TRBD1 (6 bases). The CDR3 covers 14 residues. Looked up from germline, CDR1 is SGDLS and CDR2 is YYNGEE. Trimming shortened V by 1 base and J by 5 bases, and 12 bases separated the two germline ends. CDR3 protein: CASSVRGGAYGYTF. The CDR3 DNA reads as TGTGCCAGCAGCGTACGTGGGGGGGCGTATGGCTACACCTTC.

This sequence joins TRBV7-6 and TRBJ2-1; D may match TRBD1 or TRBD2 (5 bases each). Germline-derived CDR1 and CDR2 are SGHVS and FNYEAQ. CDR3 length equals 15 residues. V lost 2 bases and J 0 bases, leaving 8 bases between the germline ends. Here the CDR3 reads CASSLMGDSYNEQFF. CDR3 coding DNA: TGTGCCAGCAGCTTAATGGGGGACTCCTACAATGAGCAGTTCTTC.

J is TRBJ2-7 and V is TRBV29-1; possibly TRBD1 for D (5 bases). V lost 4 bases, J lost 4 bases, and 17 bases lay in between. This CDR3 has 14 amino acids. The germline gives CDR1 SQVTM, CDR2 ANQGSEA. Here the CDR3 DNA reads TGCAGCGTTGTTGCGTCTGGGGCTGTTTACGAGCAGTACTTC. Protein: CSVVASGAVYEQYF.

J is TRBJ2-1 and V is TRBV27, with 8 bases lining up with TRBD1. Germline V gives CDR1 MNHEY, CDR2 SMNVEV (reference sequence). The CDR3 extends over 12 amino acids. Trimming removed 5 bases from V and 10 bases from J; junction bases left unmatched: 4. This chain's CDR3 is CASSPRGREQFF. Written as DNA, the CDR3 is TGTGCCAGCAGTCCCAGGGGGCGGGAGCAGTTCTTC.

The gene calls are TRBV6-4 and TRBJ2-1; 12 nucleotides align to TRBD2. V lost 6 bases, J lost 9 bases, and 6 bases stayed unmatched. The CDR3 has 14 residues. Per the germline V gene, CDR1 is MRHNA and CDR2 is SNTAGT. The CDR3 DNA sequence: TGTGCCAGCAGCGGGACTAGCGGGTCTAGTGAGCAGTTCTTC. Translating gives CASSGTSGSSEQFF.

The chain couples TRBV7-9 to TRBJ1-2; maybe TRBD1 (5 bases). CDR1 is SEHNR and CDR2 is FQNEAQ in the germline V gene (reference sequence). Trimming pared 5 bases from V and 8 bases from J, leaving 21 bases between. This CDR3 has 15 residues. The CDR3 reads CASSTAGTTINGYTF. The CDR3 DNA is TGTGCCAGCAGCACCGCCGGGACTACAATTAACGGCTACACCTTC. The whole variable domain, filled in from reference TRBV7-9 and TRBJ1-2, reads DTGVSQNPRHKITKRGQNVTFRCDPISEHNRLYWYRQTLGQGPEFLTYFQNEAQLEKSRLLSDRFSAERPKGSFSTLEIQRTEQGDSAMYLCASSTAGTTINGYTFGSGTRLTVV.

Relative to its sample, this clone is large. CDR3 in DNA: TGTGCCAGCAGTTTATCGGCCGCCCGGCTCTACAATGAGCAGTTCTTC. Translating gives CASSLSAARLYNEQFF. The rearrangement links TRBV27 to TRBJ2-1; unclear D gene. The germline V gene encodes CDR1 MNHEY and CDR2 SMNVEV (reference sequence). The CDR3 has 16 amino acids. The germline V and J ends were trimmed by 0 bases and 3 bases, with 12 bases remaining between them.

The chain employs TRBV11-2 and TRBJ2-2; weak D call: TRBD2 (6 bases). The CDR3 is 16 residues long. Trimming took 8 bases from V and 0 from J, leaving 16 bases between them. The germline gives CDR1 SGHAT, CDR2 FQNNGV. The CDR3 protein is CASLGGTIANTGELFF. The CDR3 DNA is TGTGCCAGCTTGGGGGGTACGATTGCGAACACCGGGGAGCTGTTTTTT.

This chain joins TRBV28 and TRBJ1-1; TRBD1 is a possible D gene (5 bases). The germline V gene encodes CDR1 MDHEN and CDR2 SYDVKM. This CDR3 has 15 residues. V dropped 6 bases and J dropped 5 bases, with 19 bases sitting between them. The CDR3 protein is CASSRSQGLWTEAFF. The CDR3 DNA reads TGTGCCAGCAGCCGATCTCAGGGATTATGGACTGAAGCTTTCTTT.

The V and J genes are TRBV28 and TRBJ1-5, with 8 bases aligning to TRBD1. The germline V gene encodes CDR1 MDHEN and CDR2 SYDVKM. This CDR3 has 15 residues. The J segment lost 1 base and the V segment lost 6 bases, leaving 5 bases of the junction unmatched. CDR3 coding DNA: TGTGCCAGCAGCTCGGACAGGGTAAGCAATCAGCCCCAGCATTTT. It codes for CASSSDRVSNQPQHF.

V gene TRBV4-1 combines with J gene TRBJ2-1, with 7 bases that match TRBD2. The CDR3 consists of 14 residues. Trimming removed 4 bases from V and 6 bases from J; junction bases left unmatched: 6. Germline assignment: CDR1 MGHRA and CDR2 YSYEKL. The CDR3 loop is CASSPGTTFNEQFF. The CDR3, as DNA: TGCGCCAGCAGCCCCGGGACTACCTTCAATGAGCAGTTCTTC.

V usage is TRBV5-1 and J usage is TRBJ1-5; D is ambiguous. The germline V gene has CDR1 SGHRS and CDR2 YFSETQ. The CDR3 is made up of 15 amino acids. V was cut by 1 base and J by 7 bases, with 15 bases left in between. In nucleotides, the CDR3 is TGCGCCAGCAGCTTGTCGGCGGAGGAGAACCAGCCCCAGCATTTT. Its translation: CASSLSAEENQPQHF.

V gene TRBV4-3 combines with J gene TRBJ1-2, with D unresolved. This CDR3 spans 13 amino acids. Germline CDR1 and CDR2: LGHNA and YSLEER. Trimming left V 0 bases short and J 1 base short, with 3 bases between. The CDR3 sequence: CASSQDRNYGYTF. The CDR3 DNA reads TGCGCCAGCAGCCAAGATCGTAACTATGGCTACACCTTC.

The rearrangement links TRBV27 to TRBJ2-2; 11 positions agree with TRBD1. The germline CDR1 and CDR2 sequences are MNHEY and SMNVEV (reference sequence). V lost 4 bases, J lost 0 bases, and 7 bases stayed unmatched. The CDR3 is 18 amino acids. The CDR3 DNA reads TGTGCCAGCAGTTCGGACAGGGGGCTTTTTTCGAACACCGGGGAGCTGTTTTTT. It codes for CASSSDRGLFSNTGELFF.

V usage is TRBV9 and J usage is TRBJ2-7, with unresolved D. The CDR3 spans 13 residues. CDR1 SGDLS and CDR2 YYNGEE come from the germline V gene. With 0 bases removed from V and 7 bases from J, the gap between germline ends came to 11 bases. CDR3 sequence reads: CASSVGNPAEQYF. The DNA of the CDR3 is TGTGCCAGCAGCGTAGGAAACCCGGCGGAGCAGTACTTC.

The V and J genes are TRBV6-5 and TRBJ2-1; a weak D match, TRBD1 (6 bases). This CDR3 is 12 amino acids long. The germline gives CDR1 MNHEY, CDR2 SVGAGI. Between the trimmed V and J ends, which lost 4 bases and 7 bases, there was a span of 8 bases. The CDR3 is CASSSDRNEQFF. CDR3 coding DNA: TGTGCCAGCAGTTCCGACAGGAATGAGCAGTTCTTC.

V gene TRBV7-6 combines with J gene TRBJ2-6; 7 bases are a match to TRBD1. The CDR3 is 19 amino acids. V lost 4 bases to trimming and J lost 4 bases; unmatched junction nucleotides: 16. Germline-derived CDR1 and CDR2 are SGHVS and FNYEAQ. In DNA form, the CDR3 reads TGTGCCAGCAGCTCCGACGCAAGGGGGCGGCATGCGGGGGCCAACGTCCTGACTTTC. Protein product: CASSSDARGRHAGANVLTF.

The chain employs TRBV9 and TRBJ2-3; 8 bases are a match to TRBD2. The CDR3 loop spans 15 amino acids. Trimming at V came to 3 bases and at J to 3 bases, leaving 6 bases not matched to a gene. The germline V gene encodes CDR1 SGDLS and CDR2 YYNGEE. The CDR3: CASSAAGGSTDTQYF. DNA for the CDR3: TGTGCCAGCAGCGCCGCGGGGGGCTCGACAGATACGCAGTATTTT.

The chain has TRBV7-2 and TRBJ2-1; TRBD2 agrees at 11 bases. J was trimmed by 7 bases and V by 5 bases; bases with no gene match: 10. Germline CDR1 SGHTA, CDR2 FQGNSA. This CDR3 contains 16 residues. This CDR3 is CASSKRLAGSKNEQFF. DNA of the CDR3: TGTGCCAGCAGCAAAAGACTAGCGGGATCTAAAAATGAGCAGTTCTTC.

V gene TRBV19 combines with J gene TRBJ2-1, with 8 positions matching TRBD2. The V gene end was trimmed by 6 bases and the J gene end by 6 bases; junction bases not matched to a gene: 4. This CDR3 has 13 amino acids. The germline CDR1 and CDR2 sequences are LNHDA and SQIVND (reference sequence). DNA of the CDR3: TGTGCCAGTAGGGGACTAGGAGGCAATGAGCAGTTCTTC. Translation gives CASRGLGGNEQFF. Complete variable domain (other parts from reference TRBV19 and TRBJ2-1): DGGITQSPKYLFRKEGQNVTLSCEQNLNHDAMYWYRQDPGQGLRLIYYSQIVNDFQKGDIAEGYSVSREKKESFPLTVTSAQKNPTAFYLCASRGLGGNEQFFGPGTRLTVL.

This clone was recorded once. This CDR3 is CSVEERGGEAFF. The CDR3 nucleotides are TGCAGCGTTGAAGAAAGGGGGGGTGAAGCTTTCTTT. The chain is built from TRBV29-1 and TRBJ1-1; D is perhaps TRBD1 (6 bases). This CDR3 comprises 12 residues. Trimming removed 0 bases at V and 7 bases at J, with 9 bases between. Germline CDR1 SQVTM, CDR2 ANQGSEA.

CDR3 amino acids: CASSLAPNTGELFF. The CDR3 DNA follows: TGTGCCAGCAGCTTAGCGCCTAACACCGGGGAGCTGTTTTTT. The V gene is TRBV7-6, the J gene TRBJ2-2; no clear D. The CDR3 sequence is 14 residues long. CDR1 and CDR2 (germline): SGHVS, FNYEAQ. The V end was cut by 0 bases, the J end by 2 bases, with 4 bases between.

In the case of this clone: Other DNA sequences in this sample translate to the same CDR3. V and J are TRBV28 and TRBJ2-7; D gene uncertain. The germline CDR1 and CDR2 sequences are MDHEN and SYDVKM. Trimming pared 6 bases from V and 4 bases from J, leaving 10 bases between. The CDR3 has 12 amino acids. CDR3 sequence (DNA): TGTGCCAGCAGCCTCCGGCGTTACGAGCAGTACTTC. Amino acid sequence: CASSLRRYEQYF.

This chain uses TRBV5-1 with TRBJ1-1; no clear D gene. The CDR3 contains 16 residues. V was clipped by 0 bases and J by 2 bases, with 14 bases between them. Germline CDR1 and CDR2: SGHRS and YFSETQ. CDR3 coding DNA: TGCGCCAGCAGCTTGGGACCGTTGGGCTCAAACACTGAAGCTTTCTTT. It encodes CASSLGPLGSNTEAFF.

The CDR3 loop reads CASSLSGEVGYGYTF. In DNA, the CDR3 is TGTGCCAGCAGCCTTTCTGGGGAGGTTGGATATGGCTACACCTTC. This chain joins TRBV28 and TRBJ1-2; D gene unclear. This CDR3 is 15 amino acids long. Germline V gene sequence: CDR1 MDHEN, CDR2 SYDVKM. V was clipped by 6 bases and J by 5 bases, with 19 bases between them.

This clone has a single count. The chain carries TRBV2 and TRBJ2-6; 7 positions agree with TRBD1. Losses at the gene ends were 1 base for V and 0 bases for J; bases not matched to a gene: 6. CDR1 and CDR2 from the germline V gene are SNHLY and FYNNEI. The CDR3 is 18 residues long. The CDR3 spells CASSEGETGSSGANVLTF. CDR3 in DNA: TGTGCCAGCAGTGAAGGGGAGACAGGGAGCTCTGGGGCCAACGTCCTGACTTTC. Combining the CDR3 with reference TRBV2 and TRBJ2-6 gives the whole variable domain EPEVTQTPSHQVTQMGQEVILRCVPISNHLYFYWYRQILGQKVEFLVSFYNNEISEKSEIFDDQFSVERPDGSNFTLKIRSTKLEDSAMYFCASSEGETGSSGANVLTFGAGSRLTVL.